This entry lists 5 T cell receptor beta chains sequenced from one sample in a study of OX40 agonist ivuxolimab in advanced cancers. The protocol was immunoSEQ multiplex PCR, while the TCRdb copy is restricted to in-frame clones and leaves out a portion. Seen here are about 17,000 clones, around 80% observed once, and the top ten hold around 24%. The sequences come from CD4+ or CD8+ T cells sorted from blood, collected in a trial of the OX40 agonist ivuxolimab. Every receptor here comes from an adult with an advanced solid tumor such as melanoma, head and neck, liver or kidney cancer.

This chain connects TRBV10-2 to TRBJ2-1; D may be TRBD2 (5 bases). Germline CDR1 is WSHSY and CDR2 is SAAADI. V shed 2 bases and J shed 2 bases, with 10 bases lying between them. This CDR3 has 15 residues. CDR3 nucleotide sequence: TGCGCCAGCAGTGAGCCGGGAAACACCTACAATGAGCAGTTCTTC. It codes for CASSEPGNTYNEQFF.

The chain combines TRBV11-1 with TRBJ2-7; D call uncertain. This CDR3 spans 14 amino acids. Germline CDR1 SGHAT, CDR2 FQDESV (reference sequence). Deletions cut 4 bases from V and 4 bases from J, with 14 bases between. The CDR3 here is CASSYSDGRYEQYF. The CDR3 coding sequence is TGTGCCAGCAGCTATTCGGACGGACGATACGAGCAGTACTTC. Combining the CDR3 with reference TRBV11-1 and TRBJ2-7 gives the whole variable domain EAEVAQSPRYKITEKSQAVAFWCDPISGHATLYWYRQILGQGPELLVQFQDESVVDDSQLPKDRFSAERLKGVDSTLKIQPAELGDSAMYLCASSYSDGRYEQYFGPGTRLTVT.

This clone was seen only once. In nucleotides, the CDR3 is TGTGCCAGCAGCGGGGGGGGTGAGCAGTACTTC. Protein product: CASSGGGEQYF. The rearrangement uses TRBV27 and TRBJ2-7; 8 bases are a match to TRBD2. V was pared by 6 bases and J by 7 bases, with 2 bases of the junction left unmatched. This CDR3 is 11 amino acids long. Germline V gene data show CDR1 as MNHEY and CDR2 as SMNVEV (reference sequence).

This sequence joins TRBV27 and TRBJ2-7; unclear D gene. V lost 2 bases and J lost 4, with 9 bases in between. The CDR3 sequence is 13 residues long. Looked up from germline, CDR1 is MNHEY and CDR2 is SMNVEV (reference sequence). CDR3 protein: CASSLDPRYEQYF. The CDR3 region has the DNA TGTGCCAGCAGTTTAGACCCTAGGTACGAGCAGTACTTC.

The chain is built from TRBV19 and TRBJ2-1; 8 bases are a match to TRBD1. J was trimmed by 7 bases and V by 5 bases; bases with no gene match: 7. Germline CDR1 reads LNHDA; CDR2 reads SQIVND (reference sequence). This CDR3 spans 14 amino acids. CDR3 DNA: TGTGCCAGTAGTCTCGGACAGGGTGGAAATGAGCAGTTCTTC. Its protein is CASSLGQGGNEQFF.